Following are 27 T cell receptor beta chains from one sample sequenced in a study of breast tumors, draining lymph nodes, adjacent tissues. Axillary draining lymph nodes of breast cancer patients supplied the node samples. MiXCR was run by TCRdb on the multiplex PCR reads, yielding one entry per CDR3 protein. Of fewer than 200,000 distinct CDR3 sequences in the sample, about 30% are singletons; the top ten hold approximately 4.3%. Sequenced: axillary lymph node tissue. These receptors all stem from a female donor with breast cancer. Some clones in this sample may be carry-over from other donors' samples.

For this clonotype: A read error may be the cause here, since a much bigger clone is one base away. The rearrangement links TRBV11-3 to TRBJ2-7; 7 bases map to TRBD1. Trimming removed 3 bases from V and 4 bases from J; junction bases left unmatched: 9. The CDR3 covers 15 residues. The germline V gene encodes CDR1 SGHNT and CDR2 YENEEA. In nucleotides, the CDR3 is TGTGCCAGCAGCTTTGCCGGGACAGCGACTTACGAGCAGTACTTC. Protein product: CASSFAGTATYEQYF.

In this sample, this clonotype turned up many times. CDR3 in DNA: TGTGCCAGTAGTATAGTGGGACAGTCGAGCTCCTATAATTCACCCCTCCACTTT. It translates to CASSIVGQSSSYNSPLHF. The chain joins TRBV19 to TRBJ1-6; 7 nucleotides match TRBD1. The CDR3 runs to 18 residues. From germline, CDR1 is LNHDA and CDR2 SQIVND (reference sequence). The junction had 6 bases not matched to a gene; V was cut back by 1 base and J by 0 bases.

The chain is built from TRBV19 and TRBJ2-2; 9 bases are a match to TRBD1. V shed 2 bases, J shed 6 bases, and the junction held 4 bases outside the gene matches. This CDR3 has 15 amino acids. Germline V gene data show CDR1 as LNHDA and CDR2 as SQIVND (reference sequence). The DNA of the CDR3 is TGTGCCAGTAGTATAACAGGGGGCACGGCCGGGGAGCTGTTTTTT. It translates to CASSITGGTAGELFF.

This clonotype has a count of ten or more. This sequence joins TRBV20-1 and TRBJ2-1, with 10 bases matching TRBD1. CDR3 length equals 15 residues. Germline values: CDR1 DFQATT, CDR2 SNEGSKA (reference sequence). Trimming removed 6 bases from V and 4 bases from J; junction bases left unmatched: 9. The CDR3: CSARGGTGAYNEQFF. For the CDR3, the DNA is TGCAGTGCCCGAGGGGGGACAGGGGCTTACAATGAGCAGTTCTTC.

This rearrangement joins TRBV7-8 to TRBJ1-3; a weak D match, TRBD1 (5 bases). The CDR3 is 12 residues long. The germline gives CDR1 SGHVS, CDR2 FQNEAQ. The ends were cut back, 6 bases at V and 7 bases at J, with 10 bases in the middle. CDR3 coding DNA: TGTGCCAGCAGTTTATGGGGGAACACCATATATTTT. It codes for CASSLWGNTIYF.

This clonotype came up many times. The chain carries TRBV2 and TRBJ1-6; unclear D gene. This CDR3 contains 15 residues. Germline V gene sequence: CDR1 SNHLY, CDR2 FYNNEI. V lost 2 bases, J lost 7 bases, and 12 bases lay in between. The CDR3 bases are TGTGCCAGCAGTGAATTGTCCCGCGGAAATTCACCCCTCCACTTT. Its protein is CASSELSRGNSPLHF.

This clonotype appeared many times. The gene calls are TRBV5-6 and TRBJ1-3; 7 bases match TRBD1. Losses at the gene ends were 0 bases for V and 3 bases for J; bases not matched to a gene: 3. CDR1 is SGHDT, CDR2 YYEEEE, per germline. This CDR3 is built from 15 residues. CDR3 in amino acids: CASSLGDRDGNTIYF. The CDR3 DNA is TGTGCCAGCAGCTTGGGTGACAGGGATGGAAACACCATATATTTT.

This clonotype was seen at least ten times. One end of the junction does not line up with germline, which may come from a read error. This chain connects TRBV6-6 to TRBJ2-2; 11 nucleotides agree with TRBD2. This CDR3 is built from 16 residues. The germline V gene encodes CDR1 MNHNY and CDR2 SVGAGI (reference sequence). CDR3 DNA: TGTGCCAGCAGTCACTCTGGGACTAGCGGCACCGGGGAGCTGTTTTTT. Amino acid sequence: CASSHSGTSGTGELFF.

This clonotype was detected only a few times. A read error may explain this, as a much larger clone is one base away. V is TRBV11-3 and J is TRBJ1-5; 8 positions agree with TRBD1. V shed 1 base, J shed 6 bases, and the junction held 5 bases outside the gene matches. The germline V gene encodes CDR1 SGHNT and CDR2 YENEEA. CDR3 size: 15 residues. For the CDR3, the DNA is TGTGCCAGCAGCTTAGGGACAGGGCCGGGTCAGCCCCAGCATTTT. Translated: CASSLGTGPGQPQHF. The full variable domain, its missing parts supplied by reference TRBV11-3 and TRBJ1-5, is EAGVVQSPRYKIIEKKQPVAFWCNPISGHNTLYWYLQNLGQGPELLIRYENEEAVDDSQLPKDRFSAERLKGVDSTLKIQPAELGDSAVYLCASSLGTGPGQPQHFGDGTRLSIL.

The chain has TRBV20-1 and TRBJ2-7; TRBD1 or TRBD2 may be the D gene (6 bases each). Judging by the DNA end, TRBJ2-1 fits better; the J call may be wrong. Germline V gene data show CDR1 as DFQATT and CDR2 as SNEGSKA (reference sequence). The CDR3 is 11 residues long. CDR3 coding DNA: TGCAGTGCTAGGGGGGGCTACGAGCAGTTCTTC. Encoded protein: CSARGGYEQFF.

Remarks on this clonotype: At one end the junction does not follow the germline gene, possibly because of a read error. The chain recombines TRBV6-4 with TRBJ2-3; 8 nucleotides agree with TRBD2. CDR1 and CDR2 (germline): MRHNA, SNTAGT. The CDR3 extends over 15 amino acids. CDR3 in amino acids: CASSHSGGGRDTQYF. The CDR3 nucleotides are TGTGCCAGCAGTCACTCCGGGGGGGGCCGAGATACGCAGTATTTT.

The gene calls are TRBV7-9 and TRBJ1-6; D perhaps matches TRBD1 (5 bases). Between the trimmed V and J ends, which lost 1 base and 7 bases, there was a span of 11 bases. Germline assignment: CDR1 SEHNR and CDR2 FQNEAQ (reference sequence). The CDR3 has 15 amino acids. CDR3 residues: CASSLEQGVNSPLHF. In DNA, the CDR3 is TGTGCCAGCAGCTTAGAGCAGGGCGTAAATTCACCCCTCCACTTT.

On this clonotype: A read error may account for a junction end that differs from germline. The chain combines TRBV7-7 with TRBJ1-1; perhaps TRBD1 as D (6 bases). CDR3 size: 14 residues. Per germline, CDR1 SSHAT and CDR2 FNYEAQ (reference sequence). CDR3 region: CASSLKGGVAEAFF. The CDR3 region has the DNA TGTGCTAGCAGCTTAAAAGGGGGAGTAGCTGAAGCTTTCTTT.

This clonotype came up many times. This chain connects TRBV12-3 or TRBV12-4 to TRBJ1-2; the D gene is possibly TRBD1 (6 bases). The V and J ends lost 0 bases and 8 bases respectively, with 19 bases between them. The CDR3 is 16 amino acids. CDR3 amino acids: CASSLAPDSYRWGYTF. CDR3 in DNA: TGTGCCAGCAGTTTAGCCCCGGACAGTTACCGGTGGGGCTACACCTTC.

This clonotype was picked up many times. The J gene is TRBJ2-1, the V gene TRBV7-2, with 9 bases aligning to TRBD1. Germline V CDR1 and CDR2: SGHTA, FQGNSA. The trim removed 5 bases at V and 9 bases at J, leaving 11 bases unmatched. The CDR3 has 15 amino acids. The CDR3 spells CASSADRTGVGEQFF. CDR3 in DNA: TGTGCCAGCAGCGCCGATCGGACAGGGGTAGGTGAGCAGTTCTTC.

The J gene is TRBJ1-5, the V gene TRBV19; D not certain. The CDR3 spans 11 residues. Trimming left V 6 bases short and J 12 bases short, with 12 bases between. Germline values: CDR1 LNHDA, CDR2 SQIVND (reference sequence). The CDR3 DNA reads TGTGCCAGTAGGTTAGGGCGGATCCAGCATTTT. Amino acids: CASRLGRIQHF.

Comment on this clonotype: A much larger clone lies one base from this, so it may be a read error. This likely comes from a read error, as the CDR3 has no conserved phenylalanine or tryptophan at its end. V and J are TRBV7-2 and TRBJ2-1, with 9 bases identical to TRBD2. Germline V gene lookup returns CDR1 SGHTA and CDR2 FQGNSA. This CDR3 is 15 amino acids long. V gave up 5 bases and J gave up 4 bases; unmatched junction bases: 6. This CDR3 reads CASSPSGGKYNEQFL. CDR3 DNA: TGTGCCAGCAGCCCCAGCGGGGGGAAATACAATGAGCAGTTCCTC.

The CDR3 coding sequence is TGTGCCAGTAGTATAGGGAGTTCCTATAATTCACCCCTCCACTTT. Translating it yields CASSIGSSYNSPLHF. The rearrangement uses TRBV19 and TRBJ1-6; D is undetermined. The CDR3 consists of 15 residues. Per the germline V gene, CDR1 is LNHDA and CDR2 is SQIVND (reference sequence). Trimming stripped 1 base from V and 1 base from J, with 5 bases between.

The rearrangement links TRBV5-1 to TRBJ1-1; D not certain. The CDR3 consists of 13 residues. Deletions cut 5 bases from V and 4 bases from J, with 12 bases between. Looked up from germline, CDR1 is SGHRS and CDR2 is YFSETQ. The CDR3 DNA is TGCGCCAGCAGGGGATTGGAAGGCACTGAAGCTTTCTTT. Amino acid sequence: CASRGLEGTEAFF.

The J gene is TRBJ1-4, the V gene TRBV20-1; D is uncertain. The CDR3 is 13 residues long. Germline CDR1 and CDR2: DFQATT and SNEGSKA (reference sequence). Deletions cut 3 bases from V and 14 bases from J, with 19 bases between. The CDR3 DNA reads TGCAGTGCTAGTGCGATTCGAGGTGAAACGCTGTTTTTT. Translation gives CSASAIRGETLFF.

This clonotype was seen many times. This rearrangement joins TRBV5-5 to TRBJ2-7; possible D gene TRBD2, 6 bases. CDR1 and CDR2 from the germline V gene are SGHKS and YYEKEE (reference sequence). The CDR3 is made up of 16 amino acids. V lost 1 base and J 0 bases, leaving 14 bases between the germline ends. The CDR3 nucleotides read TGTGCCAGCAGCTTGTATAGGCTAGCGAGCTCCTACGAGCAGTACTTC. The encoded protein is CASSLYRLASSYEQYF.

Concerning this clonotype itself: This likely comes from a read error, as the CDR3 has no conserved phenylalanine or tryptophan at its end. The chain has TRBV20-1 and TRBJ2-7; maybe TRBD1 (6 bases). The germline V gene has CDR1 DFQATT and CDR2 SNEGSKA (reference sequence). The CDR3 is 15 amino acids. Trimming stripped 6 bases from V and 2 bases from J, with 20 bases between. CDR3 sequence: CSASSPRDTPYEQYY. CDR3 sequence (DNA): TGCAGTGCCAGCAGTCCCCGGGACACCCCCTACGAGCAGTACTAC.

This clonotype came up many times. The chain is built from TRBV5-1 and TRBJ2-3; 8 bases fit TRBD2. Germline V CDR1 and CDR2: SGHRS, YFSETQ. The CDR3 extends over 16 amino acids. Losses at the gene ends were 0 bases for V and 6 bases for J; bases not matched to a gene: 9. CDR3 bases: TGCGCCAGCAGCTTGGAGGTAGCGGGGCCCCCGGATACGCAGTATTTT. This sequence encodes CASSLEVAGPPDTQYF.

The rearrangement uses TRBV9 and TRBJ1-2; D remains unclear. From germline, CDR1 is SGDLS and CDR2 YYNGEE. The CDR3 is 12 residues long. V lost 9 bases to trimming and J lost 0 bases, with 9 bases between them. The CDR3 loop is CANRSPNYGYTF. In DNA, the CDR3 is TGTGCCAACAGATCCCCTAACTATGGCTACACCTTC.

This clonotype is a singleton in its sample. At one end the junction does not follow the germline gene, possibly because of a read error. This sequence joins TRBV20-1 and TRBJ1-6; 8 bases are a match to TRBD1. The CDR3 contains 18 residues. Germline loops: CDR1 DFQATT, CDR2 SNEGSKA (reference sequence). CDR3: CSARAGTGRSSYNSPPHF. CDR3 coding DNA: TGCAGTGCTAGAGCCGGGACAGGCCGGAGCTCCTATAATTCGCCCCCCCACTTT.

At least ten counts were recorded for this clonotype. The J gene is TRBJ2-3, the V gene TRBV9, with D unclear. V lost 0 bases and J lost 0, with 2 bases in between. The CDR3 runs 13 residues. Germline assignment: CDR1 SGDLS and CDR2 YYNGEE. The CDR3 nucleotides read TGTGCCAGCAGCGTAGAGAGCACAGATACGCAGTATTTT. Translated: CASSVESTDTQYF.

The genes are TRBV7-9 and TRBJ2-6, with a weak D call TRBD2 (6 bases). V was pared by 3 bases and J by 14 bases, with 8 bases between. CDR3 size: 11 residues. Germline V gene sequence: CDR1 SEHNR, CDR2 FQNEAQ (reference sequence). The CDR3 spells CASSFLAFLTF. The CDR3 region has the DNA TGTGCCAGCAGCTTCCTAGCGTTCCTGACTTTC.